Below, one TCR beta chain is given with its context. What this receptor recognizes is not known. No base quality information exists; no much larger clone differs at one position. Data came from an Illumina NovaSeq 6000. Using 5'RACE with constant-segment primers, TCRalpha and TCRbeta cDNA libraries were constructed, with sample barcodes and unique molecular identifiers added in the process. RNA was extracted from every sample with Trizol reagent. Libraries were amplified in two PCR steps, with a second sample barcode and Illumina TruSeq adapters added in the second step. The libraries were sequenced on an Illumina NovaSeq using 2 x 150 bp paired-end reads. In the paper's pipeline: Reads were demultiplexed and collapsed into UMI-guided consensus sequences with migec v1.2.7. Using mixcr v2.1.11, UMI consensuses were aligned to TRA and TRB V and J templates and then assembled into clonotypes. Expanded or contracted clonotypes were those called significant by both edgeR and NoisET, with noise models trained on biological replicates. For edgeR calls, a false discovery rate-adjusted p below 0.01 and a log2 fold-change threshold of 1 were applied. As an exploratory analysis of dynamics, PCA with hierarchical clustering was applied to max-normalized trajectories of the 1000 most abundant clonotypes. Separately sequenced CD4+ and CD8+ repertoires were used to assign the CD4 or CD8 phenotype of responding clones. The raw public reads went through TCRdb reprocessing: fastp at Q25, MiXCR clone calling, in-frame beta chains kept. Rows with a matching CDR3 protein are joined into one entry that keeps the most common DNA and genes. TCRdb, rather than the study authors, made the V and J calls. This sample gives about 340,000 distinct CDR3 sequences in total; about 16% of them show up just once. Of the sample, about 20% is held by the ten largest clones.

Ficoll-Paque density gradient centrifugation was used to isolate PBMCs. This sample was taken from a study of T-cell memory formation after mild COVID-19 (dated by TCRdb to the early 2020s). Concerning the study at large: TCR sequence clusters from the two donors were largely donor specific. Longitudinal TCRalpha and TCRbeta repertoire sequencing tracked T-cell clones expanding and contracting after mild COVID-19 in a couple of donors. Two young, previously healthy adult volunteers, one female and one male, were included in the cohort.

What the research found in general, with its limitations: The detection of some responding clones in pre-infection memory suggests that pre-existing cross-reactive memory T cells joined the SARS-CoV-2 response. Only a couple of mild cases were covered in the study, and larger cohorts including severe cases with pre-infection samples were considered necessary. Contracting CD4+ clones turned up mainly in the CM and EM memory subsets, whereas EMRA was where CD8+ clones were enriched. Balanced CD4/CD8 phenotypes were observed for clones contracting from day 15 to 85, whereas a bias towards CD4+ was observed for a second wave of clones expanding from day 15 to 37. Whether the second-wave clones peaking on day 37 were SARS-CoV-2 specific was not confirmed.

The sample comprised PBMCs or a T cell subset sorted from them (not recorded which). The source is a man aged 18 to 29 who had mild COVID-19 (a few samples of this study predate the infection). The sample titles of this study are shuffled in the database, so cell type and time point are left out; the donor was told from shared clones.

Here is the DNA: TGTGCCAGCAGTTCAGGTTGGGATACGCAGTATTTT. Its coded protein is CASSSGWDTQYF. The sequence links TRBV12-3 or TRBV12-4 to TRBJ2-3, with no D gene named confidently. Spanning cysteine to phenylalanine, the CDR3 consists of 12 amino acids. The DNA shown is the 36-base CDR3, in frame from base 1. V sheds 4 bases and J sheds 6 bases, leaving 8 bases between their ends.